The T cell receptor beta chain under discussion was sequenced for a study of neoadjuvant anti-PD-1 for oral cavity cancer. Study overall: Nivolumab at 3 mg/kg was mostly given biweekly, three to four doses, pre-surgery.

The V end lost 0 bases, the J end lost 2 bases, and 17 bases lay between the germline ends. CDR1 is LNHNV and CDR2 is YYDKDF in the germline V gene (reference sequence). The CDR3 covers 18 residues. With regard to this clone: Its target is unknown.

Study results and caveats: Pretreatment Treg/Th17 ratio correlated inversely with post-treatment tumor clonality.

The patients had HPV-negative, locally advanced oral cavity squamous cell carcinoma. Libraries were prepared by immunoSEQ multiplex PCR; TCRdb keeps only in-frame clonotypes and omits some of them. The top ten clones hold about 2.5% of a sample with fewer than 70,000 clones, approximately 79% of them seen once. This material consisted of PBMCs, taken before nivolumab (anti-PD-1) treatment. This rearrangement joins TRBV15 to TRBJ1-3; D not certain. This sequence was found in a person aged 35-79 years with oral cavity squamous cell carcinoma. The CDR3: CATSRDYGQKWAGNTIYF. CDR3 DNA sequence: TGTGCCACCAGCAGAGATTATGGTCAAAAGTGGGCTGGAAACACCATATATTTT.